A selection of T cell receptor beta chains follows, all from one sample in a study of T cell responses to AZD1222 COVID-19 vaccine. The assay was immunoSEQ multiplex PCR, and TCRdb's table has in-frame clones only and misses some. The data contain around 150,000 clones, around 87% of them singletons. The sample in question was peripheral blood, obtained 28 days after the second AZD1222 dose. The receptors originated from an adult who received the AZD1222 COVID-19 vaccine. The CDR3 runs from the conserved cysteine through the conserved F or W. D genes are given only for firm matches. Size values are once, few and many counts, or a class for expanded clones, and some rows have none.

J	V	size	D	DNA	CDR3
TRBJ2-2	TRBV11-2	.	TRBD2	TGTGCCAGCAGCTTAGATAGGCTAGCGGGGGGTTCCGGGGAGCTGTTTTTT	CASSLDRLAGGSGELFF
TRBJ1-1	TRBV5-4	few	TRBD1	TGTGCCAGCAGCTTACAGGGGACCCCTGAAGCTTTCTTT	CASSLQGTPEAFF
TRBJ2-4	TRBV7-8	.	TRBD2	TGTGCCAGCAGCCAATCTCGGGAGGGTGACAAAAACATTCAGTACTTC	CASSQSREGDKNIQYF
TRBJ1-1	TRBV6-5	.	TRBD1	TGTGCCAGCAATAGACAGGGGGTGGATACTGAAGCTTTCTTT	CASNRQGVDTEAFF
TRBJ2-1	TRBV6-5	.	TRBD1	TGTGCCAGCGATAGGACAGGGAGAGACAATGAGCAGTTCTTC	CASDRTGRDNEQFF
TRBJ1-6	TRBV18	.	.	TGTGCCAGCTCACCACCGCTAGGCGCGGGTAATTCACCCCTCCACTTT	CASSPPLGAGNSPLHF
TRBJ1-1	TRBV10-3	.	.	TGTGCCATCAGTGCGAGTCAGAACACTGAAGCTTTCTTT	CAISASQNTEAFF
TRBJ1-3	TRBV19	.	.	TGTGCCAGTAGTCCCCGGGGGGCGACGCACAGGGTAAAAGGAAACACCATATATTTT	CASSPRGATHRVKGNTIYF
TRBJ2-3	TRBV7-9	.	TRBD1	TGTGCCAGCAGCCCACCGACAGGGCTGGATACGCAGTATTTT	CASSPPTGLDTQYF
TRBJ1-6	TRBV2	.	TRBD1	TGTGCCAGCAGGGTAATTTCAGGGGGAAATTCACCCCTCCACTTT	CASRVISGGNSPLHF
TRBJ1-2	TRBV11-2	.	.	TGTGCCAGCAGCTCGCAACAGACTAACTATGGCTACACCTTC	CASSSQQTNYGYTF
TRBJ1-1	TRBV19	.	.	TGTGCCAGTAGTCCCTCCCCCGGAGGGGAAGCTTTCTTT	CASSPSPGGEAFF